This note documents a single TCR beta chain sequence. This record comes from a study of OX40 agonist ivuxolimab in advanced cancers. Profiled with immunoSEQ multiplex PCR; TCRdb holds only in-frame clones, not every one. The repertoire consists of 65,000 to 95,000 clones, with 80% to 90% occurring once and the leading ten covering roughly 5.8%. Deletions cut 3 bases from V and 5 bases from J, with 8 bases between. CDR3 length: 13 amino acids. Germline V gene data show CDR1 as SGHAT and CDR2 as FQNNGV. The specimen comprised CD4+ or CD8+ T cells sorted from blood, sampled in a trial of the OX40 agonist ivuxolimab. This clonotype originated in an adult with an advanced solid tumor such as melanoma, head and neck, liver or kidney cancer. V and J are TRBV11-2 and TRBJ2-1; no firm D call. The CDR3 DNA reads TGTGCCAGCAGCTTTACTCGGAACAATGAGCAGTTCTTC. Protein: CASSFTRNNEQFF.